Listed below are T cell receptor beta chains from one sample, sequenced in a study of cytomegalovirus exposure and HLA in healthy donors. Here immunoSEQ multiplex PCR was the method, and the copy in TCRdb shows in-frame clones only, minus some. The sample holds about 160,000 clones, under 80% seen once. Specimen: PBMCs. The source is a man aged 35-49 years in good health and CMV-seronegative. Each CDR3 is given with its conserved first and last residue. The D gene is left open where the match is weak. Some rows have no size entry. The others give once, few or many, or a class for an expanded clone.

V: TRBV5-6; size: -; D: -; J: TRBJ2-7; DNA: TGTGCCAGCAGTCAGACAGGTCACGAGCAGTACTTC; CDR3: CASSQTGHEQYF
V: TRBV7-8; size: -; D: -; J: TRBJ1-6; DNA: TGTGCCAGCAGCTTAGTCAGTTATAATTCACCCCTCCACTTT; CDR3: CASSLVSYNSPLHF
V: TRBV6-4; size: -; D: -; J: TRBJ2-1; DNA: TGTGCCAGCAGTGACACAGATAGCTCCTACAATGAGCAGTTCTTC; CDR3: CASSDTDSSYNEQFF
V: TRBV7-3; size: once; D: TRBD1; J: TRBJ2-2; DNA: TGTGCCAGCAGCTCCCATCCCGGGACAGCGAACACCGGGGAGCTGTTTTTT; CDR3: CASSSHPGTANTGELFF
V: TRBV30; size: -; D: -; J: TRBJ2-7; DNA: TGTGCCTGGAAGAAGCAGGGGCGTACCAGTTACGAGCAGTACTTC; CDR3: CAWKKQGRTSYEQYF
V: TRBV29-1; size: -; D: -; J: TRBJ2-7; DNA: TGCAGCGTCCCAAAGGGGCCTAACACCTACGAGCAGTACTTC; CDR3: CSVPKGPNTYEQYF
V: TRBV4-1; size: once; D: -; J: TRBJ1-1; DNA: TGCGCCAGCAGCCAGTTATACAGGGCGAACACTGAAGCTTCCTTT; CDR3: CASSQLYRANTEASF
V: TRBV4-1; size: -; D: -; J: TRBJ2-1; DNA: TGCGCCAGCAGCCAAGATCCGCCCCCAGGAGAGCAGTTCTTC; CDR3: CASSQDPPPGEQFF
V: TRBV5-6; size: once; D: -; J: TRBJ2-5; DNA: TGTGCCAGCAGCTTGGCCCGGTGGTACGGAGAAGAGACCCAGTACTTC; CDR3: CASSLARWYGEETQYF
V: TRBV7-9; size: -; D: TRBD2; J: TRBJ2-7; DNA: TGTGCCAGTACTAGCGGGGTGCCCTCCAGCTACGAGCAGTACTTC; CDR3: CASTSGVPSSYEQYF
V: TRBV9; size: -; D: TRBD2; J: TRBJ2-1; DNA: TGTGCCAGCAGCGTACTTGGGACTAGCGTTAATGAGCAGTTCTTC; CDR3: CASSVLGTSVNEQFF
V: TRBV5-4; size: -; D: TRBD2; J: TRBJ2-2; DNA: TGTGCCAGCAGCTTCGGGGGGTACTCGTCCACCGGGGAGCTGTTTTTT; CDR3: CASSFGGYSSTGELFF
V: TRBV9; size: -; D: -; J: TRBJ2-7; DNA: TGTGCCAGCAGCGGGGGCCGGGGAGGCTCCTACGAGCAGTACTTC; CDR3: CASSGGRGGSYEQYF
V: TRBV28; size: few; D: TRBD1; J: TRBJ1-4; DNA: TGTGCCAGCCGGGGACAGGATAATGAAAAACTGTTTTTT; CDR3: CASRGQDNEKLFF
V: TRBV28; size: -; D: -; J: TRBJ2-7; DNA: TGTGCCAGCAGCGAAATACAGGGTTGGCGGGAGCAGTACTTC; CDR3: CASSEIQGWREQYF
V: TRBV30; size: few; D: -; J: TRBJ1-5; DNA: TGTGCCTGGAGTGTACAGGGTGCCCAGCCCCAGCATTTT; CDR3: CAWSVQGAQPQHF
V: TRBV4-3; size: -; D: -; J: TRBJ2-3; DNA: TGCGCCAGCAGCCAAGGGGCCCCAGATACGCAGTATTTT; CDR3: CASSQGAPDTQYF
V: TRBV4-1; size: -; D: -; J: TRBJ1-6; DNA: TGCGCCAGCAGACAAGATAGGGGATTTTCCTATAATTCACCCCTCCACTTT; CDR3: CASRQDRGFSYNSPLHF
V: TRBV5-5; size: once; D: -; J: TRBJ1-2; DNA: TGTGCCAGCAGCCCCTTCGGGGATTCAGTCTATGGCTACACCTTC; CDR3: CASSPFGDSVYGYTF
V: TRBV19; size: many; D: TRBD1; J: TRBJ1-1; DNA: TGTGCCAGTAGGTACAGGGGGGAGAACACTGAAGCTTTCTTT; CDR3: CASRYRGENTEAFF
V: TRBV19; size: -; D: -; J: TRBJ2-3; DNA: TGTGCCAGTAGTATATCTAGTACCACGAGTAGCACAGATACGCAGTATTTT; CDR3: CASSISSTTSSTDTQYF
V: TRBV7-2; size: -; D: TRBD2; J: TRBJ2-6; DNA: TGTGCCAGCAGCTATCTAGCGGGTCCTCTCTCTGGGGCCAACGTCCTGACTTTC; CDR3: CASSYLAGPLSGANVLTF
V: TRBV11-1; size: once; D: -; J: TRBJ1-1; DNA: TGTGCCAGCAGCTTGACAGCTGGGACAAACACTGAAGCTTTCTTT; CDR3: CASSLTAGTNTEAFF